The clone carrying this T cell receptor beta chain appeared a few times. No antigen is known for it. The record originates from a study of CD8 T cells in ankylosing spondylitis. Between the trimmed V and J ends, which lost 6 bases and 3 bases, there was a span of 18 bases. This CDR3 has 16 residues. TCRdb recomputed calls from the 5' RACE reads with MiXCR, one row per CDR3 protein. The profile shows about 340,000 distinct CDR3 sequences, under 15% of them singletons. Findings and limits, study-wide: Relatively rare in peripheral blood, disease-linked clones were also CD8+.

The chain is built from TRBV12-3 or TRBV12-4 and TRBJ1-5; D possibly corresponds to TRBD1 (6 bases). Source material: blood, either unsorted or a sorted T cell fraction (not recorded which). This TCR was recovered from a male donor with ankylosing spondylitis or in good health (not recorded which). The CDR3: CASSRGGGPYNQPQHF. In nucleotides, the CDR3 is TGTGCCAGCAGCCGCGGCGGGGGCCCCTACAATCAGCCCCAGCATTTT.